The next 20 T cell receptor beta chains were all read from a single sample in a study of blood T cell repertoires in COVID-19 (TCRdb year 2020). The library was built by means of the immunoSEQ multiplex PCR assay. Drawn from immuneACCESS, this table holds only the in-frame rearrangements with V and J called that TCRdb kept. Clones are partly lost; checked studies trace under half to an unresolved V gene and leave the rest unexplained. This sample has tens of thousands of clones in its table, and approximately 79% of those were observed once. Jointly, the top ten make up 9% to 15% of the sample. Sequenced material: peripheral blood. The receptors were gathered from a human donor in a cohort sampled during active COVID-19.

CDR3 protein: CASSTMDRGKKLFF. DNA of the CDR3: TGTGCCAGCAGTACCATGGACAGGGGGAAAAAACTGTTTTTT. The rearrangement uses TRBV2 and TRBJ1-4; 10 bases are shared with TRBD1. Germline V gene sequence: CDR1 SNHLY, CDR2 FYNNEI. Trimming removed 5 bases from V and 9 bases from J; junction bases left unmatched: 6. This CDR3 comprises 14 residues.

The chain carries TRBV19 and TRBJ2-7, with 8 bases lining up with TRBD1. From germline, CDR1 is LNHDA and CDR2 SQIVND (reference sequence). This CDR3 comprises 15 residues. Trimming took 4 bases from V and 0 from J; bases not matched to a gene: 5. DNA of the CDR3: TGTGCCAGTAGTACCGGGACAGGCAGCTCCTACGAGCAGTACTTC. It codes for CASSTGTGSSYEQYF.

V is TRBV9 and J is TRBJ2-7; TRBD2 matches at 9 bases. Losses at the gene ends were 5 bases for V and 0 bases for J; bases not matched to a gene: 12. This CDR3 is built from 17 residues. Germline V gene data show CDR1 as SGDLS and CDR2 as YYNGEE. The CDR3 nucleotides read TGTGCCAGCAGGACGGGGGGCGGGAGGGCCTGCTCCTACGAGCAGTACTTC. Residues: CASRTGGGRACSYEQYF.

CDR3: CASSLGGGYTF. The CDR3, as DNA: TGTGCCAGCAGTTTGGGGGGAGGCTACACCTTC. The chain combines TRBV12-3 or TRBV12-4 with TRBJ1-2, with D tentatively TRBD1 (5 bases). The CDR3 has 11 amino acids. The V gene lost 3 bases and the J gene lost 8 bases, with 7 bases spanning the gap.

The chain employs TRBV5-1 and TRBJ2-7, with 7 positions matching TRBD1. Germline V gene lookup returns CDR1 SGHRS and CDR2 YFSETQ. This CDR3 region has 14 residues. The trim removed 7 bases at V and 1 base at J, leaving 8 bases unmatched. The DNA of the CDR3 is TGCGCCAGCCACGAGGGGGCAAGGTCCTACGAGCAGTACTTC. Its translation is CASHEGARSYEQYF. The full variable domain, with the rest looked up from reference TRBV5-1 and TRBJ2-7, is KAGVTQTPRYLIKTRGQQVTLSCSPISGHRSVSWYQQTPGQGLQFLFEYFSETQRNKGNFPGRFSGRQFSNSRSEMNVSTLELGDSALYLCASHEGARSYEQYFGPGTRLTVT.

The sample holds a few counts of this clone. The gene calls are TRBV5-4 and TRBJ2-7; the match to TRBD1 covers 8 bases. V was pared by 0 bases and J by 4 bases, with 9 bases of the junction left unmatched. The CDR3 spans 16 residues. The germline gives CDR1 SGHNT, CDR2 YYREEE (reference sequence). This CDR3 is CASSLEPGGGGYEQYF. CDR3 bases: TGTGCCAGCAGCTTGGAACCAGGGGGCGGTGGATACGAGCAGTACTTC.

The CDR3 DNA follows: TGTGCCAGCAGCCATACTTGGACAGCTTACGAGCAGTACTTC. This gives the protein CASSHTWTAYEQYF. The rearrangement joins TRBV9 to TRBJ2-7, with D maybe TRBD1 (6 bases). This CDR3 is built from 14 residues. The germline V gene has CDR1 SGDLS and CDR2 YYNGEE. Trimming removed 4 bases at V and 4 bases at J, with 15 bases between.

The gene calls are TRBV7-3 and TRBJ2-1, with D maybe TRBD1 (5 bases). The CDR3 is 15 amino acids. V lost 3 bases and J 0 bases, leaving 9 bases between the germline ends. CDR1 is SGHTA and CDR2 is FQGTGA in the germline V gene. CDR3 sequence: CASSFLDSSYNEQFF. In DNA, the CDR3 is TGTGCCAGCAGCTTTCTAGACAGCTCCTACAATGAGCAGTTCTTC.

The chain uses TRBV19 and TRBJ1-2, with 10 bases matching TRBD1. The germline CDR1 and CDR2 sequences are LNHDA and SQIVND (reference sequence). There are 16 residues in the CDR3. The V and J ends lost 8 bases and 6 bases, in that order; junction bases with no gene match: 15. The CDR3 DNA reads TGTGCCAGTCGCCGTTACGTTGGGGACAGGGGCGATGGCTACACCTTC. Its translation: CASRRYVGDRGDGYTF.

This clone was detected only a few times. The rearrangement uses TRBV19 and TRBJ1-5, with a possible D match to TRBD1 (5 bases). Germline CDR1 is LNHDA and CDR2 is SQIVND (reference sequence). The CDR3 runs to 14 residues. The V end was cut by 10 bases, the J end by 1 base, with 14 bases between. DNA of the CDR3: TGTGCCACCAGCACAGGCCGGAGCAATCAGCCCCAGCATTTT. This gives the protein CATSTGRSNQPQHF.

The CDR3 here is CATQRGASDTQYF. The CDR3 bases are TGTGCCACCCAGCGGGGGGCGTCAGATACGCAGTATTTT. The chain recombines TRBV9 with TRBJ2-3, with 9 bases that match TRBD2. Germline V gene lookup returns CDR1 SGDLS and CDR2 YYNGEE. V was pared by 9 bases and J by 4 bases, with 6 bases of the junction left unmatched. This CDR3 is built from 13 residues.

The chain is built from TRBV15 and TRBJ1-3; tentatively, D is TRBD1 (5 bases). Trimming took off 5 bases at V and 4 bases at J, with 18 bases between the two ends. The CDR3 contains 16 residues. Germline V gene data show CDR1 as LNHNV and CDR2 as YYDKDF (reference sequence). The CDR3 coding sequence is TGTGCCACCAGCGTTTCAGGGAGGCCTGGAGGAAACACCATATATTTT. Translated, it gives CATSVSGRPGGNTIYF.

This clone showed up just once. This chain uses TRBV19 with TRBJ2-1; maybe TRBD1 (6 bases). From germline, CDR1 is LNHDA and CDR2 SQIVND (reference sequence). CDR3 length: 12 residues. Trimming removed 5 bases at V and 6 bases at J, with 8 bases between. CDR3 sequence: CASSDRSNEQFF. The CDR3 DNA sequence: TGTGCCAGTAGTGACAGGAGCAATGAGCAGTTCTTC.

The chain recombines TRBV6-5 with TRBJ2-7, with D maybe TRBD1 (5 bases). Germline CDR1 and CDR2: MNHEY and SVGAGI. This CDR3 region has 14 residues. V gave up 4 bases and J gave up 4 bases, with 14 bases separating them. Here the CDR3 DNA reads TGTGCCAGCAGTTTCGGACATTCAGGGTACGAGCAGTACTTC. This translates into CASSFGHSGYEQYF.

This chain links TRBV9 with TRBJ1-2, with 9 nucleotides matching TRBD1. Germline V gives CDR1 SGDLS, CDR2 YYNGEE. V dropped 0 bases and J dropped 5; count of bases not matched to a gene: 14. This CDR3 region has 18 residues. CDR3 sequence reads: CASSVGASFSGTGYGYTF. The CDR3 region has the DNA TGTGCCAGCAGCGTAGGGGCTTCCTTCTCCGGGACAGGGTATGGCTACACCTTC.

The chain is built from TRBV5-1 and TRBJ1-2; 9 nucleotides line up with TRBD1. The junction had 1 base not matched to a gene; V was cut back by 1 base and J by 6 bases. Germline-derived CDR1 and CDR2 are SGHRS and YFSETQ. There are 13 residues in the CDR3. The CDR3 reads CASSLTGGDGYTF. For the CDR3, the DNA is TGCGCCAGCAGCTTGACAGGGGGCGATGGCTACACCTTC.

V usage is TRBV6-5 and J usage is TRBJ2-7; possibly TRBD1 for D (5 bases). Germline V gene lookup returns CDR1 MNHEY and CDR2 SVGAGI. This CDR3 region has 12 residues. The ends were cut back, 4 bases at V and 5 bases at J, with 9 bases in the middle. The CDR3 coding sequence is TGTGCCAGCAGTTCATCAGGGCACGAGCAGTACTTC. Amino acids: CASSSSGHEQYF.

This chain connects TRBV4-2 to TRBJ1-2, with 7 nucleotides matching TRBD1. Per germline, CDR1 LGHNA and CDR2 YNFKEQ. Unmatched junction bases numbered 2, after V lost 4 bases and J lost 0 bases. The CDR3 is 14 residues long. The chain's CDR3 is CASSLGQANYGYTF. CDR3 DNA: TGTGCCAGCAGCCTTGGACAGGCTAACTATGGCTACACCTTC.

The rearrangement uses TRBV18 and TRBJ2-2; 10 bases align to TRBD2. With 6 bases clipped from V and 7 bases from J, the junction kept 11 bases outside the gene matches. CDR1 is KGHSH, CDR2 LQKENI, per germline. The CDR3 is made up of 16 amino acids. The CDR3 loop is CASSSAGGPASGELFF. The CDR3, as DNA: TGTGCCAGCTCCTCAGCGGGAGGGCCGGCGAGCGGGGAGCTGTTTTTT.

The chain carries TRBV6-2 or TRBV6-3 and TRBJ1-3; 7 nucleotides line up with TRBD1. V lost 1 base, J lost 0 bases, and 3 bases stayed unmatched. Germline values: CDR1 MNHEY, CDR2 SVGEGT. The CDR3 contains 16 residues. CDR3 coding DNA: TGTGCCAGCAGTTACTACCGGGACAGCTCTGGAAACACCATATATTTT. It codes for CASSYYRDSSGNTIYF.